The 13 T cell receptor beta chains in this list originate from one sample, sequenced in a study of identical twins. TCRdb used MiXCR to reprocess the 5' RACE reads, holding one entry per CDR3 protein. This sample has 1.5 million to 2 million distinct CDR3 sequences; under 35% occur once, and the top ten carry over 0.25%. The sample consisted of cord blood. These receptor sequences come from a newborn girl in good health.

This clonotype was observed many times. This sequence joins TRBV12-3 or TRBV12-4 and TRBJ2-7, with no clear D. The CDR3 is 14 residues long. The V end lost 5 bases, the J end lost 2 bases, and 13 bases lay between the germline ends. The CDR3 nucleotides are TGTGCCAGCAGTGAATTTCGATCAACCTACGAGCAGTACTTC. Translation gives CASSEFRSTYEQYF.

The genes are TRBV19 and TRBJ2-1; D is unclear. This CDR3 is built from 16 residues. Germline CDR1 reads LNHDA; CDR2 reads SQIVND (reference sequence). The germline V and J ends were trimmed by 2 bases and 0 bases, with 11 bases remaining between them. The CDR3 here is CASSIQSHFSYNEQFF. DNA of the CDR3: TGTGCCAGTAGTATACAAAGCCACTTCTCCTACAATGAGCAGTTCTTC.

With regard to this clonotype: This sequence may be a read error, since a much larger clone differs from it by one base. The rearrangement links TRBV7-2 to TRBJ1-2, with D perhaps TRBD1 (6 bases). The V gene's germline CDR1 is SGHTA and CDR2 FQGNSA. The CDR3 runs 14 residues. The CDR3: CASRLGTNNYGYTF. The CDR3 DNA sequence: TGTGCCAGCCGCTTAGGGACAAATAACTATGGCTACACCTTC.

About this clonotype itself: Sequence at one end of the junction differs from germline and may be a read error. The chain employs TRBV5-1 and TRBJ1-4; 7 nucleotides line up with TRBD1. The CDR3 consists of 16 residues. CDR1 is SGHRS and CDR2 is YFSETQ in the germline V gene. The DNA of the CDR3 is TGCGCCAGCAGCCTAAAATATGACAGGGTTGACGAAAAGCTGTTTTTT. It codes for CASSLKYDRVDEKLFF.

The CDR3 sequence is CASSPNYASGEQYF. CDR3 in DNA: TGTGCCAGCAGCCCGAATTATGCTAGTGGCGAGCAGTACTTC. J is TRBJ2-7 and V is TRBV28; D ambiguous. The CDR3 runs 14 residues. In germline, CDR1 is MDHEN, CDR2 SYDVKM. The V end was cut by 6 bases, the J end by 6 bases, with 18 bases between.

This clonotype was recorded a few times. The CDR3 here is CASSYSGESPLHF. The CDR3, as DNA: TGTGCCAGCAGTTACTCGGGGGAGTCACCCCTCCACTTT. The J gene is TRBJ1-6, the V gene TRBV6-5; D is perhaps TRBD1 (5 bases). CDR3 size: 13 residues. The germline CDR1 and CDR2 sequences are MNHEY and SVGAGI. Trimming removed 0 bases at V and 10 bases at J, with 7 bases between.

The chain combines TRBV7-2 with TRBJ1-1; the D is unclear. The V and J ends lost 5 bases and 4 bases respectively, with 11 bases between them. CDR1 is SGHTA and CDR2 is FQGNSA in the germline V gene. The CDR3 spans 13 residues. The CDR3 nucleotides are TGTGCCAGCAGCCTCGAGGATTTCACTGAAGCTTTCTTT. Its protein is CASSLEDFTEAFF.

DNA of the CDR3: TGCAGTGGTGACCAAGCTAGCTCCTACAATGAGCAGTTCTTC. Its protein is CSGDQASSYNEQFF. The chain is built from TRBV20-1 and TRBJ2-1; D unresolved. Deletions cut 7 bases from V and 0 bases from J, with 13 bases between. CDR1 DFQATT and CDR2 SNEGSKA come from the germline V gene (reference sequence). CDR3 length: 14 amino acids.

This rearrangement joins TRBV7-2 to TRBJ2-1; 7 bases fit TRBD2. V lost 7 bases to trimming and J lost 6 bases; unmatched junction nucleotides: 15. The CDR3 is made up of 16 amino acids. Germline lookup yields CDR1 SGHTA and CDR2 FQGNSA. The CDR3 region is CASNAPRASGFNEQFF. In nucleotides, the CDR3 is TGTGCCAGCAATGCCCCCCGGGCTAGCGGTTTCAATGAGCAGTTCTTC.

This clonotype appeared many times. V usage is TRBV7-2 and J usage is TRBJ1-2, with a possible D match to TRBD1 (5 bases). The CDR3 is made up of 15 amino acids. In germline, CDR1 is SGHTA, CDR2 FQGNSA. Trimming took 5 bases from V and 2 from J, leaving 15 bases between them. The CDR3 coding sequence is TGTGCCAGCAGCCTTCGCCCGGGGCAAAACTATGGCTACACCTTC. This codes for CASSLRPGQNYGYTF. The whole variable domain, filled in from reference TRBV7-2 and TRBJ1-2, reads GAGVSQSPSNKVTEKGKDVELRCDPISGHTALYWYRQSLGQGLEFLIYFQGNSAPDKSGLPSDRFSAERTGGSVSTLTIQRTQQEDSAVYLCASSLRPGQNYGYTFGSGTRLTVV.

The genes are TRBV24-1 and TRBJ2-1; no firm D call. The V and J ends lost 3 bases and 7 bases respectively, with 9 bases between them. From germline, CDR1 is KGHDR and CDR2 SFDVKD. The CDR3 spans 13 residues. CDR3 sequence: CATSDSDPNEQFF. The CDR3, as DNA: TGTGCCACCAGTGATAGTGACCCGAATGAGCAGTTCTTC.

The chain carries TRBV29-1 and TRBJ2-1; 7 bases fit TRBD2. CDR1 is SQVTM, CDR2 ANQGSEA, per germline. The CDR3 contains 15 residues. Losses at the gene ends were 4 bases for V and 4 bases for J; bases not matched to a gene: 10. The CDR3 bases are TGCAGCGTTGTGGGGGACCGGACTAGATACAATGAGCAGTTCTTC. Translating it yields CSVVGDRTRYNEQFF.

This chain links TRBV20-1 with TRBJ2-3; TRBD2 aligns across 8 bases. The V and J ends lost 1 base and 0 bases, in that order; junction bases with no gene match: 6. Germline CDR1 reads DFQATT; CDR2 reads SNEGSKA (reference sequence). This CDR3 is 16 amino acids long. CDR3 amino acids: CSARVILAASTDTQYF. The CDR3 DNA follows: TGCAGTGCTAGAGTTATACTAGCGGCAAGCACAGATACGCAGTATTTT.